Listed here is a single TCR beta chain. The sample belongs to a study of blood T cells in healthy people across ages. Sample-barcoded 5' priming and a J-beta primer mix drove a second PCR of 7 to 11 cycles. Via MiXCR, TCRdb re-called the 5' RACE reads, giving one row per CDR3 protein. The data contain around 1,000,000 distinct CDR3 sequences, 20% to 25% of them singletons. The CDR3 has 14 amino acids. Germline lookup yields CDR1 LNHDA and CDR2 SQIVND (reference sequence). V lost 7 bases, J lost 6 bases, and 10 bases stayed unmatched. These records were also assigned to another study, of T cells of mothers and their children. That source notes: RNA was extracted, and all of it went into cDNA synthesis at about 1.5 ug per 15 ul. Addition of sample barcodes and 2-4 random nucleotides occurred through the M1S primer of the second PCR. Slightly higher, non-significant overlap characterized related mother-child pairs relative to unrelated pairs.

Input material: blood. The clonotype comes from a girl aged 2 to 9 in good health. This chain joins TRBV19 and TRBJ1-1, with 8 bases that match TRBD1. The CDR3 DNA sequence: TGTGCCAGTACTAGGACAGGGAAGGCTGCTGAAGCTTTCTTT. Protein product: CASTRTGKAAEAFF.